The next 2 T cell receptor beta chains were all read from a single sample in a study of Ad26.COV2.S vaccination and SARS-CoV-2 variants. Treatment here: roughly 18 received Ad26.COV2.S at low or high dose, single or two shots; 5 received placebo; per-sample allocation not given. The samples were gathered on day 63 after the first injection of vaccine or placebo. Clones were read by immunoSEQ multiplex PCR, and TCRdb kept only the in-frame ones, dropping some. The table lists about 380,000 clones, under 90% of them singletons. The sample was peripheral blood, taken in a trial of Ad26.COV2.S vaccine versus placebo. These receptors were collected from a person between 18 and 60 years old who received the Ad26.COV2.S COVID-19 vaccine or a placebo.

The V gene is TRBV7-9, the J gene TRBJ1-2, with 10 bases fitting TRBD1. V was pared by 4 bases and J by 6 bases, with 8 bases of the junction left unmatched. This CDR3 has 15 residues. Germline V gene lookup returns CDR1 SEHNR and CDR2 FQNEAQ (reference sequence). The CDR3: CASSSSRQGANGYTF. The DNA of the CDR3 is TGTGCCAGCAGCTCCTCCCGACAGGGGGCGAATGGCTACACCTTC. The full variable domain, its missing parts supplied by reference TRBV7-9 and TRBJ1-2, is DTGVSQNPRHKITKRGQNVTFRCDPISEHNRLYWYRQTLGQGPEFLTYFQNEAQLEKSRLLSDRFSAERPKGSFSTLEIQRTEQGDSAMYLCASSSSRQGANGYTFGSGTRLTVV.

V gene TRBV11-2 combines with J gene TRBJ1-5; unclear D gene. The germline V gene has CDR1 SGHAT and CDR2 FQNNGV. CDR3 length: 13 amino acids. V shed 3 bases and J shed 0 bases, with 3 bases lying between them. The CDR3 spells CASSFGSNQPQHF. Here the CDR3 DNA reads TGTGCCAGCAGCTTCGGTAGCAATCAGCCCCAGCATTTT. Supplemented by reference TRBV11-2 and TRBJ1-5, the full variable domain reads EAGVAQSPRYKIIEKRQSVAFWCNPISGHATLYWYQQILGQGPKLLIQFQNNGVVDDSQLPKDRFSAERLKGVDSTLKIQPAKLEDSAVYLCASSFGSNQPQHFGDGTRLSIL.